Listed below are T cell receptor beta chains from one sample, sequenced in a study of blood T cell repertoires in COVID-19. The repertoire was sequenced with immunoSEQ multiplex PCR; TCRdb's copy has only in-frame clones and lacks some. This table holds 280,000 or so clones, around 85% found once. Sequenced sample: PBMCs or T cells enriched from blood (not recorded which). All receptors come from a woman aged 40 to 49 who had recovered from COVID-19. CDR3s include the opening cysteine and the closing phenylalanine or tryptophan. A D gene is named only where the DNA matches it firmly. Where a row states a size, it is once, few, many or the class of an expanded clone; other rows omit it.

clone_size j_call d_call v_call cdr3_nt cdr3_aa
once TRBJ2-7 TRBD1 TRBV2 TGTGCCAGCAGGGGGACAGGGTGGGACGAGCAGTACTTC CASRGTGWDEQYF
NA TRBJ1-6 NA TRBV2 TGTGCCAGCAGTGAAACAGGGCTGTTAAATTCACCCCTCCACTTT CASSETGLLNSPLHF
NA TRBJ2-1 NA TRBV19 TGTGCCAGTAGTGGGGGCTATGGTTTCCTGACCTACAATGAGCAGTTCTTC CASSGGYGFLTYNEQFF
NA TRBJ1-5 NA TRBV28 TGTGCCAGCAGACTGAACAGGGACCAGCCCCAGCATTTT CASRLNRDQPQHF
NA TRBJ2-7 NA TRBV24-1 TGTGCCACCAGTGATACAGGTACCTACGAGCAGTACTTC CATSDTGTYEQYF
NA TRBJ2-5 TRBD1 TRBV4-2 TGTGCCAGCAGCCAAGGGACAGGGGGCGCAGAGACCCAGTACTTC CASSQGTGGAETQYF
NA TRBJ2-7 TRBD1 TRBV18 TGTGCCAGCTCACCATTACCGGGACAGGATTACGAGCAGTACTTC CASSPLPGQDYEQYF
few TRBJ1-3 NA TRBV2 TGTGCCAGCAGTTTTACAGGGTCTGGAAACACCATATATTTT CASSFTGSGNTIYF
NA TRBJ2-3 NA TRBV7-2 TGTGCCAGCAGCTTGTTAGGGGCCGGGACTCCAGATACGCAGTATTTT CASSLLGAGTPDTQYF
NA TRBJ1-1 NA TRBV12-3/TRBV12-4 TGTGCCAGCAGTTTCTTATCGGGGGAGGGAGCTTTCTTT CASSFLSGEGAFF
NA TRBJ2-7 NA TRBV20-1 TGCAGCCCCGAGAAGACCTACGAGCAGTACTTC CSPEKTYEQYF
NA TRBJ1-2 TRBD1 TRBV10-3 TGTGCCATCCAGGGGGCCCCTACTGGGGGCTACACCTTC CAIQGAPTGGYTF
NA TRBJ1-2 TRBD1 TRBV28 TGTGCCAGCAGTTTATTTGCCTCGGACAGGGGGCGTAGATATGGCTACACCTTC CASSLFASDRGRRYGYTF
NA TRBJ1-5 NA TRBV7-2 TGTGCCAGCAGCAGGGACAAGTATAGCAATCAGCCCCAGCATTTT CASSRDKYSNQPQHF
once TRBJ2-3 NA TRBV6-2/TRBV6-3 TGTGCCAGCAGCCCCGGAGGAAGCACAGATACGCAGTATTTT CASSPGGSTDTQYF
NA TRBJ2-6 NA TRBV7-6 TGTGCCAGCAGCTTAGAAACAAACGCTGGGGCCAACGTCCTGACTTTC CASSLETNAGANVLTF
once TRBJ2-5 TRBD2 TRBV7-2 TGTGCCAGCAGCTTAGAGGGGCGCAGCGGGAGTAGGTTAGAGACCCAGTACTTC CASSLEGRSGSRLETQYF
once TRBJ2-3 NA TRBV21-1 TGTGCCAGCAGCAAGGTCGCGCGGGAGGGCACAGATACGCAGTATTTT CASSKVAREGTDTQYF
NA TRBJ1-1 TRBD1 TRBV19 TGTGCCAGCGCAACAGGGGGCTGGATGAACACTGAAGCTTTCTTT CASATGGWMNTEAFF
NA TRBJ1-4 NA TRBV4-1 TGCGCCAGCAGCCAAGAGCCGGGCGCGGGAAGTGATGAAAAACTGTTTTTT CASSQEPGAGSDEKLFF
NA TRBJ1-4 NA TRBV24-1 TGTGCCGGCCAGGGACGGGGGGAAAAACTGTTTTTT CAGQGRGEKLFF
NA TRBJ2-3 TRBD1 TRBV28 TGTGCCAGCAGCCTATGGGACAGGGGAGGTTACACAGATACGCAGTATTTT CASSLWDRGGYTDTQYF
NA TRBJ2-4 NA TRBV18 TGTGCCAGCTCACCATACAGGGAAAACATTCAGTACTTC CASSPYRENIQYF
NA TRBJ2-2 TRBD2 TRBV7-6 TGTGCCAGCAGCTTAGAACTAGCGGTGAACACCGGGGAGCTGTTTTTT CASSLELAVNTGELFF
NA TRBJ2-7 NA TRBV27 TGTGCCAGCAGTTTATCGCTACGGGAGACCTACGAGCAGTACTTC CASSLSLRETYEQYF
NA TRBJ2-5 TRBD1 TRBV7-3 TGTGCCAGCAGCCCCGGGACAGGGGGGGAGACCCAGTACTTC CASSPGTGGETQYF
NA TRBJ2-4 NA TRBV5-1 TGCGCCAGCAGCTTGGGTGGTGGGCCATTAGACATTCAGTACTTC CASSLGGGPLDIQYF
NA TRBJ1-2 NA TRBV28 TGTGCCAGCAGGCCTAACCAGGGACTCGGAGGCTACACCTTC CASRPNQGLGGYTF
NA TRBJ2-1 TRBD2 TRBV18 TGTGCCAGCTCACCATTGGGTAGCGGGAGGTCCAGCTCCTACAATGAGCAGTTCTTC CASSPLGSGRSSSYNEQFF
NA TRBJ1-4 TRBD1 TRBV24-1 TGTGCCACCAGTGACGACAGGGAATGGTCTAATGAAAAACTGTTTTTT CATSDDREWSNEKLFF
NA TRBJ1-5 NA TRBV7-2 TGTGCCAGCAGCTTATTAGGAGGCGGTGTCAATCAGCCCCAGCATTTT CASSLLGGGVNQPQHF
NA TRBJ1-6 NA TRBV4-1 TGCGCCAGCAGCCAAGATCCTTGGGAGGGGCATTCACCCCTCCACTTT CASSQDPWEGHSPLHF
NA TRBJ2-2 TRBD1 TRBV28 TGTGCCAGCAGCGGACAGGGGGCTTTAACCGGGGAGCTGTTTTTT CASSGQGALTGELFF
NA TRBJ1-5 TRBD1 TRBV30 TGTGCCTGGAGCCCTGGGACAGCCCGTCAGCCCCAGCATTTT CAWSPGTARQPQHF
NA TRBJ2-2 NA TRBV6-6 TGTGCCAGCAGTTATCCAGAGAACACCGGGGAGCTGTTTTTT CASSYPENTGELFF
NA TRBJ2-1 TRBD2 TRBV29-1 TGCAGCGCGGCGGGGACTAGCCGGAACAATGAGCAGTTCTTC CSAAGTSRNNEQFF
NA TRBJ2-5 NA TRBV2 TGTGCCAGCAGTGAACAAACTAGGCAAGAGACCCAGTACTTC CASSEQTRQETQYF
NA TRBJ2-7 TRBD2 TRBV7-2 TGTGCCAGCAGCTTATCGGCGGGAGTGTTATCCGAGCAGTACTTC CASSLSAGVLSEQYF